This T cell receptor beta chain originates from a study of cytomegalovirus exposure and HLA in healthy donors. Note on this clone: Its specificity is unknown.

This CDR3 has 14 amino acids. CDR1 is SGHRS and CDR2 is YFSETQ in the germline V gene. Trimming cost V 2 bases and J 4 bases, with 10 bases left between them. Broader study findings: In a later analysis, across HLA loci, associated TCR counts were highest for DRB1, lowest for HLA-C. No immune exposure information besides CMV serostatus was available. A later analysis found that most CMV-associated TCR beta chains appeared HLA-restricted. When a later analysis compared HLA-associated TCR beta chains with equally common others, the HLA-associated chains turned out to be more clonally expanded and to have lower generation probabilities.

The study ran its PCR with 60 Vbeta and 13 Jbeta primers. Some clones are missing from TCRdb's copy, which holds only in-frame ones; the method was immunoSEQ multiplex PCR. The sample holds 150,000 to 160,000 clones, about 80% seen once. This TCR came from a man aged 25-40 years in good health and CMV-seropositive. The specimen was PBMCs. V usage is TRBV5-1 and J usage is TRBJ2-1; the D gene is possibly TRBD1 (6 bases). CDR3 in amino acids: CASSFNRAYNEQFF. DNA for the CDR3: TGCGCCAGCAGCTTTAACAGGGCATACAATGAGCAGTTCTTC.